These 18 T cell receptor beta chains were sequenced from one sample in a study of identical twins. TCRdb itself ran the 5' RACE reads through MiXCR, one entry per CDR3 protein. The table lists 420,000 or so distinct CDR3 sequences, approximately 17% of them singletons, with 9% to 15% in the top ten. Material: naive T cells sorted from blood. All receptors come from a middle-aged man in good health.

The sample holds many counts of this clonotype. The chain joins TRBV29-1 to TRBJ1-5, with 8 bases lining up with TRBD1. CDR1 is SQVTM, CDR2 ANQGSEA, per germline. This CDR3 has 15 residues. Trimming cost V 4 bases and J 3 bases; bases outside gene matches: 8. The CDR3 DNA sequence: TGCAGCGTTGTGTGGACAGGGACCTTCAATCAGCCCCAGCATTTT. It codes for CSVVWTGTFNQPQHF.

This clonotype was seen at least ten times. The chain links TRBV5-6 to TRBJ2-1, with D unresolved. Germline V lookup: CDR1 SGHDT, CDR2 YYEEEE. Trimming removed 4 bases from V and 5 bases from J, with 7 bases in between. This CDR3 region has 12 residues. CDR3 sequence reads: CASSLDDNEQFF. As DNA, the CDR3 is TGTGCCAGCAGCCTGGACGACAATGAGCAGTTCTTC.

Many counts were recorded for this clonotype. This rearrangement joins TRBV5-4 to TRBJ2-1, with 10 bases lining up with TRBD2. The CDR3 consists of 16 residues. V shed 2 bases, J shed 6 bases, and the junction held 8 bases outside the gene matches. Germline V gene sequence: CDR1 SGHNT, CDR2 YYREEE (reference sequence). CDR3 region: CASSFGAGGPFNEQFF. As DNA, the CDR3 is TGTGCCAGCAGCTTCGGAGCGGGGGGGCCTTTCAATGAGCAGTTCTTC.

The rearrangement links TRBV3-1 to TRBJ2-1, with 14 bases matching TRBD2. Germline V gene lookup returns CDR1 LGHDT and CDR2 YNNKEL (reference sequence). The CDR3 spans 16 residues. V was clipped by 2 bases and J by 6 bases; unmatched bases: 3. The DNA for the CDR3 is TGTGCCAGCAGCCAATCAGGACTAGCGGGAGGCAATGAGCAGTTCTTC. Encoded protein: CASSQSGLAGGNEQFF.

There are a few counts of this clonotype. V and J are TRBV12-3 or TRBV12-4 and TRBJ1-4; the D is unclear. The CDR3 is 11 residues long. Trimming stripped 3 bases from V and 6 bases from J, with 2 bases between. In DNA, the CDR3 is TGTGCCAGCAGTTTTCATGAAAAACTGTTTTTT. It is translated as CASSFHEKLFF.

The rearrangement links TRBV7-8 to TRBJ1-1, with TRBD1 matching over 8 bases. Germline V gene lookup returns CDR1 SGHVS and CDR2 FQNEAQ. The CDR3 extends over 17 amino acids. V lost 2 bases to trimming and J lost 7 bases; unmatched junction nucleotides: 15. DNA of the CDR3: TGTGCCAGCAGCTTATTGCCGCATACAACAGGGGGGGGTGAAGCTTTCTTT. Residues: CASSLLPHTTGGGEAFF.

The J gene is TRBJ2-7, the V gene TRBV6-5, with 9 bases fitting TRBD2. The CDR3 has 16 residues. V trimming: 0 bases; J trimming: 4 bases; junction bases outside the gene matches: 7. CDR1 is MNHEY, CDR2 SVGAGI, per germline. CDR3 protein: CASSYSYRGRVYEQYF. The CDR3 DNA is TGTGCCAGCAGTTACTCGTACCGCGGGAGGGTGTACGAGCAGTACTTC.

This chain links TRBV6-1 with TRBJ1-1, with D perhaps matching TRBD1 (6 bases). This CDR3 spans 16 amino acids. The V end was cut by 6 bases, the J end by 0 bases, with 17 bases between. Looked up from germline, CDR1 is MNHNS and CDR2 is SASEGT. The CDR3 loop reads CASRRVNGQMNTEAFF. The CDR3 region has the DNA TGTGCCAGCAGGAGAGTAAACGGACAGATGAACACTGAAGCTTTCTTT.

V is TRBV27 and J is TRBJ1-2; no clear D gene. This CDR3 has 13 residues. With 5 bases removed from V and 8 bases from J, the gap between germline ends came to 15 bases. Germline CDR1 and CDR2: MNHEY and SMNVEV (reference sequence). CDR3 in DNA: TGTGCCAGCAGTAACCGAGGAGGCGAAGGCTACACCTTC. This codes for CASSNRGGEGYTF.

The chain uses TRBV12-3 or TRBV12-4 and TRBJ2-7; tentatively, D is TRBD2 (6 bases). The ends were cut back, 3 bases at V and 3 bases at J, with 12 bases in the middle. The CDR3 length is 14 residues. The CDR3, as DNA: TGTGCCAGCAGTTTCGCGGGGAAAGGCTACGAGCAGTACTTC. Its protein product is CASSFAGKGYEQYF.

The chain joins TRBV25-1 to TRBJ2-2; D gene ambiguous. The CDR3 runs to 14 residues. Germline CDR1 MGHDK, CDR2 SYGVNS. The ends were cut back, 4 bases at V and 0 bases at J, with 6 bases in the middle. The CDR3 nucleotides are TGTGCCAGCAGTGCCTTTACGAACACCGGGGAGCTGTTTTTT. Its protein is CASSAFTNTGELFF.

With respect to this clonotype: This may stem from a read error, because a much larger clone lies one nucleotide away. The rearrangement joins TRBV5-1 to TRBJ2-7, with 9 bases lining up with TRBD2. Trimming removed 4 bases from V and 6 bases from J; junction bases left unmatched: 8. The CDR3 contains 14 residues. From germline, CDR1 is SGHRS and CDR2 YFSETQ. CDR3 region: CASSSSGSTFEQYF. The CDR3 nucleotides read TGCGCCAGCAGCAGTAGCGGGAGTACCTTCGAGCAGTACTTC.

The chain is built from TRBV28 and TRBJ2-3; 9 bases match TRBD2. This CDR3 is built from 15 residues. Germline trimming cut 3 bases from V and 6 bases from J; bases unmatched to any gene: 7. Germline V CDR1 and CDR2: MDHEN, SYDVKM. The CDR3 spells CASSLTSGPGDTQYF. The DNA of the CDR3 is TGTGCCAGCAGTTTGACTAGCGGCCCCGGGGATACGCAGTATTTT.

The J gene is TRBJ2-3, the V gene TRBV5-1; possible D gene TRBD1, 8 bases. The V end lost 3 bases, the J end lost 3 bases, and 20 bases lay between the germline ends. Germline V gives CDR1 SGHRS, CDR2 YFSETQ. The CDR3 contains 17 residues. The CDR3 reads CASSWGGQVSATDTQYF. In DNA form, the CDR3 reads TGCGCCAGCAGCTGGGGGGGACAGGTCAGTGCGACAGATACGCAGTATTTT.

The chain couples TRBV28 to TRBJ2-7, with TRBD1 as a possible D gene (6 bases). Germline assignment: CDR1 MDHEN and CDR2 SYDVKM. CDR3 length equals 14 residues. V gave up 5 bases and J gave up 3 bases, with 14 bases separating them. The CDR3 nucleotides read TGTGCCAGCAGTCCACAGGGTCTAAACTACGAGCAGTACTTC. Translation gives CASSPQGLNYEQYF.

This clonotype has ten or more counts. This chain joins TRBV6-2 or TRBV6-3 and TRBJ2-1; possible D gene TRBD1, 5 bases. This CDR3 spans 13 amino acids. The V gene's germline CDR1 is MNHEY and CDR2 SVGEGT. V lost 4 bases to trimming and J lost 10 bases, with 14 bases between them. As DNA, the CDR3 is TGTGCCAGCAGTTGGGGCGGTAACACCGAGCAGTTCTTC. Protein sequence: CASSWGGNTEQFF.

About this clonotype itself: This may be a read error, as it is one base from a much larger clone. The chain carries TRBV6-2 or TRBV6-3 and TRBJ2-7; D is unclear. The V gene lost 2 bases and the J gene lost 5 bases, with 4 bases spanning the gap. The CDR3 is 11 residues long. CDR1 is MNHEY and CDR2 is SVGEGT in the germline V gene. CDR3 sequence: CASSYRDEQYF. The CDR3 DNA is TGTGCCAGCAGTTACAGGGACGAGCAGTACTTC.

The chain recombines TRBV29-1 with TRBJ1-1, with TRBD1 matching 10 bases. V shed 5 bases, J shed 7 bases, and the junction held 4 bases outside the gene matches. Germline V gene lookup returns CDR1 SQVTM and CDR2 ANQGSEA. There are 12 residues in the CDR3. CDR3 amino acids: CSVRQGAGEAFF. DNA of the CDR3: TGCAGCGTTCGACAGGGGGCGGGTGAAGCTTTCTTT.